This TCR beta chain was sequenced in a study of OX40 agonist ivuxolimab in advanced cancers. Study background: Having had anti-PD-1, anti-PD-L1 or anti-CTLA-4 therapy before was allowed, and roughly 40% had some.

The germline V gene encodes CDR1 LGHNA and CDR2 YNFKEQ. The CDR3 loop spans 15 amino acids. The V segment lost 7 bases and the J segment 5 bases; nucleotides outside the gene matches: 9. Blood got drawn at baseline, again on cycle 4 day 1, and then on cycle 7 day 1. Remarks on this clone: Antigen unknown.

Using immunoSEQ multiplex PCR, the repertoire was profiled, and TCRdb retains in-frame clones only, with some absent. The sample carries around 76,000 clones, approximately 91% recorded once. Study-level results: The authors did not determine the antigen specificity of the expanded peripheral T cells.

This sample comprised CD4+ or CD8+ T cells sorted from blood, obtained in a trial of the OX40 agonist ivuxolimab. This TCR derives from an adult with an advanced solid tumor such as melanoma, head and neck, liver or kidney cancer. The V and J genes are TRBV4-2 and TRBJ2-2, with TRBD2 identical over 8 bases. The CDR3 DNA reads TGTGCCAGCACCGCAGCGGGAGTAGGGACCGGGGAGCTGTTTTTT. Protein sequence: CASTAAGVGTGELFF.